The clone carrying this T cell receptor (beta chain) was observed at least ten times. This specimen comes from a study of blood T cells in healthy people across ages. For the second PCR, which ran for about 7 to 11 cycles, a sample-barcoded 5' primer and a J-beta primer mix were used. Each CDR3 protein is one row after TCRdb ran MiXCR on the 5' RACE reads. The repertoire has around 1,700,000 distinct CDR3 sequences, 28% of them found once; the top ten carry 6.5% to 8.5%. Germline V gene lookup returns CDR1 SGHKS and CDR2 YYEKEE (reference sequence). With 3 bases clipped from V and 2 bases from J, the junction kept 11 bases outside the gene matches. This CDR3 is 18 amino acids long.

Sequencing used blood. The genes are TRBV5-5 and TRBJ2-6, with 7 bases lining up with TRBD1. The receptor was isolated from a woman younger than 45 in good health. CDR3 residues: CASSWKVAGGTGANVLTF. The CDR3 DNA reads TGTGCCAGCAGCTGGAAGGTGGCAGGGGGAACTGGGGCCAACGTCCTGACTTTC.